The sequence of this TCR beta chain was determined in a study of tumor and adjacent non-tumor tissue in lung cancer. Study summary: Aged about 31 to 80 years, patients included under 13 men and roughly five women with stage I to III disease. Notes on the study in general: Top 100 clones took a larger repertoire share in normal lung. Tumor tissue had significantly higher TCR diversity than normal lung.

No cell sorting was done before RNA was extracted from the tissue. TCRbeta libraries were built with three rounds of nested PCR, modified from ARM-PCR. Via MiXCR, TCRdb re-called the multiplex PCR reads, giving one row per CDR3 protein. The repertoire includes about 120,000 distinct CDR3 sequences, under 90% of them detected once, and about 22% sits in the top ten. A word on this clonotype: What it binds is unknown. Mismatch with germline at one junction end may stem from a read error.

The sequence came from a man aged 65-85 years with non-small cell lung cancer. Sample: lung tumor tissue.

CDR3 bases: TGTGTCAGCAGCATACACGAGGGGGCTGAAGGGGAGCTGTTTTTT. Protein sequence: CVSSIHEGAEGELFF. V usage is TRBV11-2 and J usage is TRBJ2-2; 7 bases agree with TRBD1. The CDR3 loop spans 15 amino acids. Germline V lookup: CDR1 SGHAT, CDR2 FQNNGV.